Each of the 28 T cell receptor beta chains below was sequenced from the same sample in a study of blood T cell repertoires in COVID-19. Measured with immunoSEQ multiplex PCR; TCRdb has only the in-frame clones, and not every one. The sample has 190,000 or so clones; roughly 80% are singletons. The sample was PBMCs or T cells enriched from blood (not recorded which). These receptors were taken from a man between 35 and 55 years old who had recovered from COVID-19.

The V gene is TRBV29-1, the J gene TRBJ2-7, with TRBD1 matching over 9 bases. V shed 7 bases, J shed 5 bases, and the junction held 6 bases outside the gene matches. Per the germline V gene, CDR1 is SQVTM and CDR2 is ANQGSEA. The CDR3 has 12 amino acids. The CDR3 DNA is TGCAGCGGCGGACAGGGGATCCACGAGCAGTACTTC. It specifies CSGGQGIHEQYF.

The CDR3 DNA is TGTGCAAGTCGCTTCCCCCGCAACCAGGGAGGAGAGACCCAGTACTTC. Translation gives CASRFPRNQGGETQYF. J is TRBJ2-5 and V is TRBV12-2; TRBD2 reflects the table's D call only, with no check against the DNA. TRBV12-2 is shown as a pseudogene. This CDR3 comprises 16 residues.

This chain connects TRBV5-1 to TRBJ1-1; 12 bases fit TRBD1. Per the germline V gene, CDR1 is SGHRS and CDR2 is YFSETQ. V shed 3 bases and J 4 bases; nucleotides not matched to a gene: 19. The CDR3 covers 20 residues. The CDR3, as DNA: TGCGCCAGCAGCTCCACCCCGGCCGGGACAGGGGGCCCCCGGGGCACTGAAGCTTTCTTT. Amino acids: CASSSTPAGTGGPRGTEAFF.

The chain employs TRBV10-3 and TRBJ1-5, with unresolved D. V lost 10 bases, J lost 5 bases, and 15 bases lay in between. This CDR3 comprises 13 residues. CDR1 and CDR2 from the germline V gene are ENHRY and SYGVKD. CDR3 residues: CATGGDADQPQHF. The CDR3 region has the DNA TGTGCCACCGGAGGAGACGCGGATCAGCCCCAGCATTTT.

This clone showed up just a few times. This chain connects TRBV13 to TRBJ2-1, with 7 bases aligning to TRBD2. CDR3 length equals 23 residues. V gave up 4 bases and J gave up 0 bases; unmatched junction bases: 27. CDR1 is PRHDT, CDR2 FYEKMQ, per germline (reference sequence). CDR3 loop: CASSSLEPSPNPKREGSYNEQFF. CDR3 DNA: TGTGCCAGCAGCTCCTTAGAACCTTCCCCAAATCCTAAGAGGGAGGGCTCCTACAATGAGCAGTTCTTC. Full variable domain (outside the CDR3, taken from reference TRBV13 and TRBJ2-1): AAGVIQSPRHLIKEKRETATLKCYPIPRHDTVYWYQQGPGQDPQFLISFYEKMQSDKGSIPDRFSAQQFSDYHSELNMSSLELGDSALYFCASSSLEPSPNPKREGSYNEQFFGPGTRLTVL.

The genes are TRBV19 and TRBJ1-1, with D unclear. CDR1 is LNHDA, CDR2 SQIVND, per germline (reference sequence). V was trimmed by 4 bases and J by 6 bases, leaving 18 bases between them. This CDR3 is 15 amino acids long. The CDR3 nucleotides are TGTGCCAGTAGTAGAAGGGAGGTAGGAGCGTCTGAAGCTTTCTTT. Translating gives CASSRREVGASEAFF.

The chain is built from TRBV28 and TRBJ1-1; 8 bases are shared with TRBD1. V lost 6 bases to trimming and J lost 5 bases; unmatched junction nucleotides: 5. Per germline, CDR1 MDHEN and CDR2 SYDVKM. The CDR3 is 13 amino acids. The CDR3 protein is CASRTRGQTEAFF. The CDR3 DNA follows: TGTGCCAGCAGAACCAGGGGGCAAACTGAAGCTTTCTTT.

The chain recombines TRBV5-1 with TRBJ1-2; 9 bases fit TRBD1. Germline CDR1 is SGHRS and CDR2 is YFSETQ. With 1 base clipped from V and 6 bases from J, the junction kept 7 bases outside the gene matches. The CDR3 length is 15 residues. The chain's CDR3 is CASSLIGTGPNGYTF. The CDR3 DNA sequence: TGCGCCAGCAGCTTGATTGGGACAGGGCCGAATGGCTACACCTTC.

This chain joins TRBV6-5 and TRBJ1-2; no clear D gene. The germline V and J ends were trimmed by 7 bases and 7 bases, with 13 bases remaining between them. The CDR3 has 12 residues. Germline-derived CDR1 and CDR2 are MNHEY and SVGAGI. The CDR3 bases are TGTGCCAGCACCCCGGCGGCGGTTGGCTACACCTTC. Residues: CASTPAAVGYTF.

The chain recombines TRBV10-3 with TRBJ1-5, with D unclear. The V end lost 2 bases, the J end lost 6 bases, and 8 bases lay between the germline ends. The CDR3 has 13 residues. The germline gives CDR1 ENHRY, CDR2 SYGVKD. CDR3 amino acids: CAISEIGGQPQHF. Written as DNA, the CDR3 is TGTGCCATCAGTGAGATCGGTGGTCAGCCCCAGCATTTT.

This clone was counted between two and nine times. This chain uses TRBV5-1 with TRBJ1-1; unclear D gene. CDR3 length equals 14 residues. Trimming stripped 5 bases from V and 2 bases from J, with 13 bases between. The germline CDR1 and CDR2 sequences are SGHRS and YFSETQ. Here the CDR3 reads CASSWEGSNTEAFF. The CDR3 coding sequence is TGCGCCAGCAGTTGGGAGGGTTCCAACACTGAAGCTTTCTTT. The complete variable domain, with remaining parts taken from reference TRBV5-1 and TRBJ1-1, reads KAGVTQTPRYLIKTRGQQVTLSCSPISGHRSVSWYQQTPGQGLQFLFEYFSETQRNKGNFPGRFSGRQFSNSRSEMNVSTLELGDSALYLCASSWEGSNTEAFFGQGTRLTVV.

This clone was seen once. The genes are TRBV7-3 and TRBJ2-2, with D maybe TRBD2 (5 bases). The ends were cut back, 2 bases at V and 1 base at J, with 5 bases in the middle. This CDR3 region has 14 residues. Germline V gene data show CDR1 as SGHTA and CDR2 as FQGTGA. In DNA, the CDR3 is TGTGCCAGCAGCTTAGGAGGGAACACCGGGGAGCTGTTTTTT. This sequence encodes CASSLGGNTGELFF.

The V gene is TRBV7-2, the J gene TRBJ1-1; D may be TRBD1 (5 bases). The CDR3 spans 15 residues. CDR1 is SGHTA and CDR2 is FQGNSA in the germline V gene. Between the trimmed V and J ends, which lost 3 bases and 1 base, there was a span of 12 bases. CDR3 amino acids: CASSLEGLRNTEAFF. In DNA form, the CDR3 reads TGTGCCAGCAGCTTGGAGGGACTCCGGAACACTGAAGCTTTCTTT.

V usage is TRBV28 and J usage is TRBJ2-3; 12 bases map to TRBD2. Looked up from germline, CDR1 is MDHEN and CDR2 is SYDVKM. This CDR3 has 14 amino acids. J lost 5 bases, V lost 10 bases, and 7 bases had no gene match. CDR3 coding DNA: TGTGCCACCCTACTAGCGGGAGGTGAAGATACGCAGTATTTT. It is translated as CATLLAGGEDTQYF.

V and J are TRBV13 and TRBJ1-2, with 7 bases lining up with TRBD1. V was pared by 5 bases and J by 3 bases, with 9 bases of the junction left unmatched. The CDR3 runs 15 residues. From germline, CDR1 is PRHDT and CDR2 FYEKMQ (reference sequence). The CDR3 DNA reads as TGTGCCAGCAGCCTCGGACAGGCCCTACACTATGGCTACACCTTC. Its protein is CASSLGQALHYGYTF. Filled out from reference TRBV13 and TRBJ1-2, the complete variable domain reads AAGVIQSPRHLIKEKRETATLKCYPIPRHDTVYWYQQGPGQDPQFLISFYEKMQSDKGSIPDRFSAQQFSDYHSELNMSSLELGDSALYFCASSLGQALHYGYTFGSGTRLTVV.

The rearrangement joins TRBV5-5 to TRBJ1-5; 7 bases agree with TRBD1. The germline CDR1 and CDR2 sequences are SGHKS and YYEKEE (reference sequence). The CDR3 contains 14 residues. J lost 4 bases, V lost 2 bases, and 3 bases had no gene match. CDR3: CASSFRTGNQPQHF. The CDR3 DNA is TGTGCCAGCAGCTTCCGGACAGGAAATCAGCCCCAGCATTTT.

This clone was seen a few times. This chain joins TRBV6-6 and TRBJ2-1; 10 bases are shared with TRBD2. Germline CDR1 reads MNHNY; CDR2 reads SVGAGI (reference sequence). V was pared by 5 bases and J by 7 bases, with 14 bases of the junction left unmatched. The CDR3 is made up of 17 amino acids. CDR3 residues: CASSPRLAGPLQNEQFF. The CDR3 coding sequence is TGTGCCAGCAGTCCACGACTAGCGGGCCCTCTACAAAATGAGCAGTTCTTC.

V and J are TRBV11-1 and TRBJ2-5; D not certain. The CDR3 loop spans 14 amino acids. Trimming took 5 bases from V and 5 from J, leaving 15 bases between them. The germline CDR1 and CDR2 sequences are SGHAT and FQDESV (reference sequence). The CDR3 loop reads CASSQVQARETQYF. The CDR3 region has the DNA TGTGCCAGCAGCCAAGTCCAAGCGCGGGAGACCCAGTACTTC.

Here the CDR3 reads CASSQAGGLNTEAFF. CDR3 nucleotides: TGTGCCAGCAGCCAAGCAGGGGGGCTGAACACTGAAGCTTTCTTT. The chain employs TRBV3-1 (or the pseudogene TRBV3-2) and TRBJ1-1; 7 bases agree with TRBD1. The CDR3 covers 15 residues. The V segment lost 1 base and the J segment 0 bases; nucleotides outside the gene matches: 2. Germline CDR1 reads LGHDT; CDR2 reads YNNKEL (reference sequence).

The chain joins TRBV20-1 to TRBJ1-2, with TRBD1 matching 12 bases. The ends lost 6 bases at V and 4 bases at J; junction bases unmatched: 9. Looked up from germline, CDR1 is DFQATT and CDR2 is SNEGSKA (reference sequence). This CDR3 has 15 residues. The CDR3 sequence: CSASPGQGAAYGYTF. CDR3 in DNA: TGCAGTGCGAGTCCGGGACAGGGGGCGGCCTATGGCTACACCTTC.

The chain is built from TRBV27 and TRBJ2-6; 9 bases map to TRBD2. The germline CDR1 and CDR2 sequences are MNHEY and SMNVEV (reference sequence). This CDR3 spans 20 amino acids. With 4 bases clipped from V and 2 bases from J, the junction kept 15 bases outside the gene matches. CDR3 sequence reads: CASSSPQRAGGFTGANVLTF. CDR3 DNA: TGTGCCAGCAGTTCCCCCCAGCGAGCGGGAGGATTTACTGGGGCCAACGTCCTGACTTTC.

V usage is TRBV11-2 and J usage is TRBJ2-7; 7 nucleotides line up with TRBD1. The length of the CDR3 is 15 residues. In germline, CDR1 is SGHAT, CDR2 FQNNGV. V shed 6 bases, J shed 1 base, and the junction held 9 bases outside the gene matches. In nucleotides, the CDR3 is TGTGCCAGCAGTTTAACAGGGGATGGGTCCTACGAGCAGTACTTC. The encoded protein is CASSLTGDGSYEQYF.

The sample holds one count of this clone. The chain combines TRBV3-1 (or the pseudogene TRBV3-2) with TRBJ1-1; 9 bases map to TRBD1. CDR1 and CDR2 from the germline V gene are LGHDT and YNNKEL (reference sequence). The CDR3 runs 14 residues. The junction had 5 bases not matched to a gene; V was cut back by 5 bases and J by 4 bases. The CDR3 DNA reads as TGTGCCAGCAGCAACAGGGGGCTCGGCACTGAAGCTTTCTTT. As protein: CASSNRGLGTEAFF.

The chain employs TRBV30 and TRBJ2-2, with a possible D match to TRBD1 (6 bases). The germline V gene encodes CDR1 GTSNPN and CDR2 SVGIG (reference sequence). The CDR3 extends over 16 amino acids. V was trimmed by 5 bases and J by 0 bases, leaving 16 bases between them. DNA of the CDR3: TGTGCCTGGGGTGGCACAGGGTTCCCGAACACCGGGGAGCTGTTTTTT. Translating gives CAWGGTGFPNTGELFF.

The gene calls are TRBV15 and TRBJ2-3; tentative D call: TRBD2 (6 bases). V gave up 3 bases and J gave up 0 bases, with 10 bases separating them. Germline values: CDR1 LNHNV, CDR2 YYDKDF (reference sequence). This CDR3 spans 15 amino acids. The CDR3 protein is CATSSLASSTDTQYF. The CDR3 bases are TGTGCCACCAGCAGTCTAGCGAGTAGCACAGATACGCAGTATTTT.

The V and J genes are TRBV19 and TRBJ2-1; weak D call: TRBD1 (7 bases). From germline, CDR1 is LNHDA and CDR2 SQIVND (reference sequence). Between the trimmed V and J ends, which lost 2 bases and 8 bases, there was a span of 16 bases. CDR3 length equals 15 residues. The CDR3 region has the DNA TGTGCCAGTAGTATATGGAGGGGGCGCATGGATGAGCAGTTCTTC. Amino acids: CASSIWRGRMDEQFF.

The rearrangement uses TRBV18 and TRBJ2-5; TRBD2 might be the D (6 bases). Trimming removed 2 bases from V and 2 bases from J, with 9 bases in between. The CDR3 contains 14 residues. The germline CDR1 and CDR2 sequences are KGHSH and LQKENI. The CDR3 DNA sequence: TGTGCCAGCTCACCATGGGGGGAACAAGAGACCCAGTACTTC. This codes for CASSPWGEQETQYF.

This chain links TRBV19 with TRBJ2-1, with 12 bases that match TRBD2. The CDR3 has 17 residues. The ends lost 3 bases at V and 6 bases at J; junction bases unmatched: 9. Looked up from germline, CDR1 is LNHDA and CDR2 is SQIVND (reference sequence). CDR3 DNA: TGTGCCAGTAGTATCCTGACTAGCGGGGGAGCGGGCAATGAGCAGTTCTTC. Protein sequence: CASSILTSGGAGNEQFF.